This TCR beta chain was recovered during a study of beta chain features in type 1 diabetes. In regard to this clone: Its target is not known.

Every bit of the isolated RNA underwent reverse transcription, so sequencing read expressed TCRB transcripts. The protocol was immunoSEQ multiplex PCR, while the TCRdb copy is restricted to in-frame clones and leaves out a portion. This sample has 150,000 to 200,000 clones, with about an eighth found just once. General observations from the study: When Type 1 diabetes patients were examined, their TCRB CDR3s proved moderately but significantly shorter in all four CD4+ subsets. Whether HLA type affects TCRB rearrangement stayed undetermined in the present work.

The J segment lost 7 bases and the V segment lost 0 bases, leaving 9 bases of the junction unmatched. The germline gives CDR1 LNHNV, CDR2 YYDKDF (reference sequence). The CDR3 consists of 16 residues. The sequencing input was central memory CD4+ T cells from blood. This TCR was sampled from a woman between 18 and 29 years old in good health. The J gene is TRBJ1-2, the V gene TRBV15; TRBD1 matches 9 bases. CDR3 DNA sequence: TGTGCCACCAGCAGAGATGGAGGACAGGGGTCGTCTGGCTACACCTTC. Its protein product is CATSRDGGQGSSGYTF.